A single sample gave rise to the 17 T cell receptor beta chains below, sequenced in a study of CD8+ T cells in alopecia areata. Sequencing relied on a cDNA template that was reverse transcribed from extracted RNA. Using immunoSEQ multiplex PCR, the repertoire was profiled, and TCRdb retains in-frame clones only, with some absent. This repertoire shows 150,000 to 200,000 clones, just under 65% found once; its top ten account for 1.3%. Treatment defined: oral pan-JAK inhibitor, 5-10 mg twice daily. Sequencing was performed on CD4+ T cells sorted from blood, taken around week 49, from a patient treated with tofacitinib. The receptors originated from a human donor with alopecia areata.

The chain combines TRBV29-1 with TRBJ1-1; D uncertain. The CDR3 runs 11 residues. Germline loops: CDR1 SQVTM, CDR2 ANQGSEA. Trimming took off 4 bases at V and 1 base at J, with 4 bases between the two ends. Here the CDR3 DNA reads TGCAGCGTTGGATGGAACACTGAAGCTTTCTTT. Translation gives CSVGWNTEAFF.

The chain recombines TRBV29-1 with TRBJ1-2; D gene ambiguous. Germline V lookup: CDR1 SQVTM, CDR2 ANQGSEA. This CDR3 is built from 12 residues. V lost 7 bases to trimming and J lost 0 bases, with 9 bases between them. This CDR3 is CSGLTSNYGYTF. The CDR3 DNA reads as TGCAGCGGATTGACTTCTAACTATGGCTACACCTTC.

In its sample, this clone was seen a few times. V is TRBV5-6 and J is TRBJ2-3; 13 positions match TRBD2. The CDR3 runs to 17 residues. Trimming at V came to 1 base and at J to 2 bases, leaving 4 bases not matched to a gene. The V gene's germline CDR1 is SGHDT and CDR2 YYEEEE. In DNA form, the CDR3 reads TGTGCCAGCAGCTTGATGGGACTAGCGGGGCCCACAGATACGCAGTATTTT. Amino acids: CASSLMGLAGPTDTQYF.

The rearrangement links TRBV9 to TRBJ2-5; D possibly corresponds to TRBD2 (6 bases). The germline CDR1 and CDR2 sequences are SGDLS and YYNGEE. Trimming pared 4 bases from V and 4 bases from J, leaving 11 bases between. The CDR3 contains 13 residues. The CDR3 protein is CASSTLAAETQYF. The CDR3 DNA reads TGTGCCAGCAGCACTTTAGCGGCAGAGACCCAGTACTTC.

CDR3 nucleotide sequence: TGCAGCGTTGATAAGGTCGGGGATACGCAGTATTTT. This encodes CSVDKVGDTQYF. The genes are TRBV29-1 and TRBJ2-3; no clear D. The CDR3 loop spans 12 amino acids. V was trimmed by 3 bases and J by 6 bases, leaving 10 bases between them. Germline V gives CDR1 SQVTM, CDR2 ANQGSEA.

V usage is TRBV15 and J usage is TRBJ2-1; possibly TRBD2 for D (6 bases). The V end lost 0 bases, the J end lost 7 bases, and 7 bases lay between the germline ends. The germline V gene has CDR1 LNHNV and CDR2 YYDKDF (reference sequence). The CDR3 sequence is 13 residues long. The CDR3 protein is CATSRDRGNEQFF. The CDR3 coding sequence is TGTGCCACCAGCAGAGATCGGGGGAATGAGCAGTTCTTC. The whole variable domain, remainder taken from reference TRBV15 and TRBJ2-1, is DAMVIQNPRYQVTQFGKPVTLSCSQTLNHNVMYWYQQKSSQAPKLLFHYYDKDFNNEADTPDNFQSRRPNTSFCFLDIRSPGLGDTAMYLCATSRDRGNEQFFGPGTRLTVL.

This chain links TRBV11-2 with TRBJ2-7, with 7 bases identical to TRBD1. The CDR3 is 14 residues long. V was clipped by 4 bases and J by 3 bases; unmatched bases: 6. CDR1 and CDR2 from the germline V gene are SGHAT and FQNNGV. Here the CDR3 reads CASSSPTGYYEQYF. The CDR3 DNA reads TGTGCCAGCAGCTCGCCGACAGGGTACTACGAGCAGTACTTC.

The sample holds a few counts of this clone. The gene calls are TRBV4-3 and TRBJ2-4; 9 nucleotides match TRBD2. The CDR3 covers 15 residues. V lost 4 bases, J lost 8 bases, and 9 bases stayed unmatched. CDR1 LGHNA and CDR2 YSLEER come from the germline V gene. CDR3 residues: CASSLRLAGVDIQYF. The CDR3 DNA sequence: TGCGCCAGCAGCCTCCGCTTAGCGGGGGTTGACATTCAGTACTTC.

The J gene is TRBJ1-1, the V gene TRBV30; the D is unclear. Germline lookup yields CDR1 GTSNPN and CDR2 SVGIG (reference sequence). Trimming shortened V by 1 base and J by 7 bases, and 22 bases separated the two germline ends. The CDR3 extends over 16 amino acids. DNA of the CDR3: TGTGCCTGGAGTGGTGGCCTAAAGAGTCGGGTGGTTGAAGCTTTCTTT. Amino acids: CAWSGGLKSRVVEAFF.

The chain is built from TRBV30 and TRBJ1-4, with D possibly TRBD1 on 5 matching bases. Germline assignment: CDR1 GTSNPN and CDR2 SVGIG (reference sequence). The CDR3 is 15 amino acids. V lost 2 bases, J lost 7 bases, and 17 bases lay in between. The CDR3 DNA reads as TGTGCCTGGAGTTCCTGGGGGGGGTTTAGTGAAAAACTGTTTTTT. It specifies CAWSSWGGFSEKLFF.

The V gene is TRBV29-1, the J gene TRBJ2-3; D possibly corresponds to TRBD1 (6 bases). V was cut by 5 bases and J by 5 bases, with 17 bases left in between. The CDR3 contains 14 residues. CDR1 SQVTM and CDR2 ANQGSEA come from the germline V gene. The CDR3 spells CSVRGQREEDTQYF. CDR3 coding DNA: TGCAGCGTTAGAGGACAGAGGGAAGAAGATACGCAGTATTTT.

V gene TRBV4-3 combines with J gene TRBJ1-2, with 7 bases lining up with TRBD1. Per germline, CDR1 LGHNA and CDR2 YSLEER. This CDR3 has 16 residues. Unmatched junction bases numbered 13, after V lost 3 bases and J lost 6 bases. The CDR3, as DNA: TGCGCCAGCAGCCAGAGACAGGGATTGGGTGAGAATGGCTACACCTTC. It yields the protein CASSQRQGLGENGYTF.

This chain uses TRBV29-1 with TRBJ2-5; D tentatively reads TRBD1 or TRBD2 (6 bases each). Germline V CDR1 and CDR2: SQVTM, ANQGSEA. The CDR3 has 12 residues. V lost 6 bases to trimming and J lost 4 bases, with 12 bases between them. The CDR3 nucleotides read TGCAGCGTGTCGGGGGACATAGAGACCCAGTACTTC. Translation gives CSVSGDIETQYF.

This clone occurred once. This chain connects TRBV30 to TRBJ1-1; D is unclear. Trimming pared 0 bases from V and 3 bases from J, leaving 14 bases between. Per the germline V gene, CDR1 is GTSNPN and CDR2 is SVGIG (reference sequence). This CDR3 is 15 amino acids long. This CDR3 reads CAWSVFGYGYTEAFF. As DNA, the CDR3 is TGTGCCTGGAGTGTATTTGGGTACGGATACACTGAAGCTTTCTTT. Using reference TRBV30 and TRBJ1-1 for the parts outside the CDR3, the full variable domain is SQTIHQWPATLVQPVGSPLSLECTVEGTSNPNLYWYRQAAGRGLQLLFYSVGIGQISSEVPQNLSASRPQDRQFILSSKKLLLSDSGFYLCAWSVFGYGYTEAFFGQGTRLTVV.

This clone was seen a single time. V and J are TRBV29-1 and TRBJ1-2, with D perhaps TRBD1 (5 bases). V lost 7 bases and J 3 bases, leaving 9 bases between the germline ends. The CDR3 runs 11 residues. Looked up from germline, CDR1 is SQVTM and CDR2 is ANQGSEA. As DNA, the CDR3 is TGCAGCGGTGGGGGTGACTATGGCTACACCTTC. Translated: CSGGGDYGYTF.

The rearrangement joins TRBV29-1 to TRBJ2-7; tentative D call: TRBD2 (5 bases). Per the germline V gene, CDR1 is SQVTM and CDR2 is ANQGSEA. The CDR3 is made up of 13 amino acids. Deletions cut 7 bases from V and 0 bases from J, with 13 bases between. As DNA, the CDR3 is TGCAGCGGGACCAAAGGGAGCTCCTACGAGCAGTACTTC. Encoded protein: CSGTKGSSYEQYF.

This rearrangement joins TRBV30 to TRBJ2-2; a weak D match, TRBD2 (5 bases). CDR1 and CDR2 (germline): GTSNPN, SVGIG (reference sequence). V lost 3 bases and J 6 bases, leaving 17 bases between the germline ends. The CDR3 is 15 amino acids. The DNA for the CDR3 is TGTGCCTGGAGACCAAGCCCGTCGGGGTCCGGGGAGCTGTTTTTT. It encodes CAWRPSPSGSGELFF.